This TCR beta chain was captured by sequencing in a study of PD-L1 blockade in urothelial cancer. Study context: The year 2014 saw patients start atezolizumab, 1,200 mg intravenously every 3 weeks. Blood analyses occurred 3 weeks (second dose) and 6 weeks post treatment start.

CDR1 MNHEY and CDR2 SMNVEV come from the germline V gene (reference sequence). Trimming stripped 5 bases from V and 7 bases from J, with 14 bases between. The length of the CDR3 is 14 residues. Method: immunoSEQ multiplex PCR; TCRdb's copy keeps in-frame clones and lacks some. The table includes about 100,000 clones, roughly nine tenths detected once. The specimen was PBMCs, collected around atezolizumab (anti-PD-L1) treatment. This sequence originates from a woman aged 80 or over with urothelial cancer. The chain uses TRBV27 and TRBJ2-2, with unresolved D. CDR3 nucleotide sequence: TGTGCCAGCAGTGTCCGGGTAGATGTCGGGGAGCTGTTTTTT. This translates into CASSVRVDVGELFF.